A single sample is the source of the 27 T cell receptor beta chains below, sequenced in a study of blood T cells in healthy people across ages. A sample-barcoded 5' primer and a J-beta primer mix were used in a second PCR of roughly 6 to 11 cycles. TCRdb re-called the 5' RACE reads with MiXCR, one entry per CDR3 protein. The data contain about 1.8 million distinct CDR3 sequences, just under 50% of them singletons. The sample consisted of blood. The receptors come from a woman in her forties in good health.

This chain joins TRBV6-1 and TRBJ2-7, with D possibly being TRBD1 or TRBD2 (5 bases each). With the DNA end fitting TRBJ2-4 better, the J assignment may be wrong. Germline loops: CDR1 MNHNS, CDR2 SASEGT. CDR3 size: 15 residues. The CDR3 DNA is TGTGCCAGCACGACTTACCGGGGCCCCGGGGACATTCAGTACTTC. Translating gives CASTTYRGPGDIQYF.

The chain links TRBV5-1 to TRBJ1-1, with 8 bases aligning to TRBD1. V was pared by 0 bases and J by 5 bases, with 3 bases of the junction left unmatched. The CDR3 runs 14 residues. From germline, CDR1 is SGHRS and CDR2 YFSETQ. CDR3 sequence: CASSLGDRRTEAFF. In nucleotides, the CDR3 is TGCGCCAGCAGCTTGGGGGACAGGAGGACTGAAGCTTTCTTT.

The gene calls are TRBV9 and TRBJ2-4, with TRBD1 identical over 11 bases. The CDR3 loop spans 13 amino acids. CDR1 and CDR2 (germline): SGDLS, YYNGEE. Trimming at V came to 3 bases and at J to 13 bases, leaving 6 bases not matched to a gene. The CDR3 DNA reads as TGTGCCAGCAGCGGCGGGACAGGGGGAGAGCAGTACTTC. Its translation is CASSGGTGGEQYF.

This clonotype was recorded many times. This chain connects TRBV7-2 to TRBJ2-7; the D gene is possibly TRBD2 (5 bases). Germline V lookup: CDR1 SGHTA, CDR2 FQGNSA. This CDR3 is built from 15 residues. Trimming took 2 bases from V and 0 from J, leaving 11 bases between them. The CDR3 sequence is CASSLSGPSSYEQYF. The CDR3 DNA is TGTGCCAGCAGCTTAAGCGGCCCAAGCTCCTACGAGCAGTACTTC.

The chain combines TRBV20-1 with TRBJ2-1; D call uncertain. V was shortened by 3 bases and J by 1 base, with 13 bases between the two germline ends. CDR1 is DFQATT and CDR2 is SNEGSKA in the germline V gene (reference sequence). The CDR3 contains 15 residues. This CDR3 reads CSARDAARSYNEQFF. The DNA for the CDR3 is TGCAGTGCTAGGGACGCGGCCCGTTCCTACAATGAGCAGTTCTTC.

The CDR3 reads CSAGVRGYEQYF. For the CDR3, the DNA is TGCAGTGCTGGTGTCAGGGGGTACGAGCAGTACTTC. The chain has TRBV20-1 and TRBJ2-7, with 7 bases lining up with TRBD1. This CDR3 spans 12 amino acids. Losses at the gene ends were 5 bases for V and 4 bases for J; bases not matched to a gene: 5. Germline assignment: CDR1 DFQATT and CDR2 SNEGSKA (reference sequence).

The chain is built from TRBV24-1 and TRBJ2-7, with 7 bases aligning to TRBD1. Germline V lookup: CDR1 KGHDR, CDR2 SFDVKD. The CDR3 is 13 amino acids. Losses at the gene ends were 7 bases for V and 5 bases for J; bases not matched to a gene: 7. CDR3 loop: CATRATGRHEQYF. CDR3 nucleotides: TGTGCCACCAGGGCGACAGGGCGCCACGAGCAGTACTTC.

The chain employs TRBV7-2 and TRBJ1-5, with a tentative D call TRBD1 (6 bases). CDR3 size: 15 residues. CDR1 is SGHTA, CDR2 FQGNSA, per germline. Trimming left V 5 bases short and J 0 bases short, with 11 bases between. CDR3 protein: CASSTPDSSNQPQHF. The CDR3 nucleotides read TGTGCCAGCAGCACCCCGGACAGTAGCAATCAGCCCCAGCATTTT.

The CDR3 sequence is CAISESIAAEGDTQYF. CDR3 nucleotide sequence: TGTGCCATCAGTGAGTCGATTGCAGCCGAGGGGGATACGCAGTATTTT. The V call is TRBV10-3, the J call TRBJ2-3, with D possibly being TRBD1 or TRBD2 (5 bases each). This CDR3 comprises 16 residues. V was pared by 0 bases and J by 6 bases, with 16 bases between. Germline-derived CDR1 and CDR2 are ENHRY and SYGVKD.

This clonotype was observed a few times. The chain uses TRBV5-1 and TRBJ2-1, with 10 bases matching TRBD1. Per germline, CDR1 SGHRS and CDR2 YFSETQ. This CDR3 has 16 residues. V was clipped by 4 bases and J by 0 bases; unmatched bases: 4. This CDR3 reads CASSRDRGFSYNEQFF. In DNA, the CDR3 is TGCGCCAGCAGCAGGGACAGGGGTTTCTCCTACAATGAGCAGTTCTTC.

This clonotype was picked up a small number of times. V is TRBV9 and J is TRBJ2-3; D possibly uses TRBD1 or TRBD2 (5 bases each). Trimming removed 3 bases at V and 6 bases at J, with 11 bases between. The CDR3 covers 13 residues. Germline CDR1 SGDLS, CDR2 YYNGEE. CDR3 sequence (DNA): TGTGCCAGCAGCGGGGGGTTTTCGGATACGCAGTATTTT. Protein sequence: CASSGGFSDTQYF.

With respect to this clonotype: Sequence at one end of the junction differs from germline and may be a read error. V usage is TRBV11-2 and J usage is TRBJ2-7; a weak D match, TRBD1 (6 bases). This CDR3 is built from 14 residues. Germline values: CDR1 SGHAT, CDR2 FQNNGV. The CDR3 reads CASSYRQDSYKQYF. The CDR3 bases are TGTGCCAGCAGCTACCGACAGGATTCCTACAAGCAGTACTTC.

The J gene is TRBJ1-5, the V gene TRBV27; TRBD1 aligns across 7 bases. Per the germline V gene, CDR1 is MNHEY and CDR2 is SMNVEV (reference sequence). After removal of 4 bases from V and 6 bases from J, the junction contained 9 bases not matched to a gene. This CDR3 contains 15 residues. The CDR3 protein is CASSSTGLGRQPQHF. CDR3 nucleotide sequence: TGTGCCAGCAGTTCGACAGGGTTGGGTCGTCAGCCCCAGCATTTT.

This clonotype was picked up many times. This chain links TRBV20-1 with TRBJ2-3; 7 bases match TRBD2. The CDR3 extends over 17 amino acids. V shed 3 bases and J 2 bases; nucleotides not matched to a gene: 14. CDR1 is DFQATT and CDR2 is SNEGSKA in the germline V gene (reference sequence). The CDR3 sequence: CSARAPLTSRDTDTQYF. In DNA form, the CDR3 reads TGCAGTGCTAGGGCTCCTCTGACTAGCCGAGACACAGATACGCAGTATTTT.

Note on this clonotype: One end of the junction does not line up with germline, which may come from a read error. J is TRBJ2-7 and V is TRBV7-9; no reliable D call. Germline V gene lookup returns CDR1 SEHNR and CDR2 FQNEAQ (reference sequence). The CDR3 is 15 residues long. The CDR3 DNA is TGTGCCAGCGATCCCCTTGAACAGTTCTCCTACGAGCAGAACTTC. Residues: CASDPLEQFSYEQNF.

This clonotype was seen a handful of times. J is TRBJ2-5 and V is TRBV28; 9 bases agree with TRBD2. The CDR3 extends over 18 amino acids. Germline V gene data show CDR1 as MDHEN and CDR2 as SYDVKM. V lost 7 bases and J lost 5; bases outside the gene matches: 20. CDR3 protein: CASTPLPRKRGEFETQYF. In DNA, the CDR3 is TGTGCCAGCACCCCACTGCCCAGGAAGCGGGGGGAGTTTGAGACCCAGTACTTC. Drawing the rest from reference TRBV28 and TRBJ2-5, the complete variable domain is DVKVTQSSRYLVKRTGEKVFLECVQDMDHENMFWYRQDPGLGLRLIYFSYDVKMKEKGDIPEGYSVSREKKERFSLILESASTNQTSMYLCASTPLPRKRGEFETQYFGPGTRLLVL.

V and J are TRBV20-1 and TRBJ2-1; D remains unclear. V lost 1 base to trimming and J lost 4 bases, with 5 bases between them. The CDR3 spans 12 residues. The V gene's germline CDR1 is DFQATT and CDR2 SNEGSKA (reference sequence). The chain's CDR3 is CSARGRYNEQFF. The CDR3, as DNA: TGCAGTGCTAGAGGGAGATACAATGAGCAGTTCTTC.

This clonotype was recorded a few times. V gene TRBV29-1 combines with J gene TRBJ2-1, with D tentatively TRBD2 (5 bases). V was clipped by 4 bases and J by 8 bases, with 9 bases between them. Germline values: CDR1 SQVTM, CDR2 ANQGSEA. This CDR3 has 11 residues. CDR3 amino acids: CSVARTDEQFF. DNA for the CDR3: TGCAGCGTTGCCCGGACTGATGAGCAGTTCTTC.

The rearrangement joins TRBV24-1 to TRBJ2-5; D is perhaps TRBD1 (5 bases). The CDR3 has 15 residues. The germline CDR1 and CDR2 sequences are KGHDR and SFDVKD. V was trimmed by 1 base and J by 11 bases, leaving 19 bases between them. The CDR3 bases are TGTGCCACCAGTGATTTCGACAGCCCCGACAATGAGCAGTACTTC. Translated, it gives CATSDFDSPDNEQYF.

This clonotype was counted between two and nine times. The gene calls are TRBV6-5 and TRBJ2-3; D gene unclear. The CDR3 covers 16 residues. The germline V gene encodes CDR1 MNHEY and CDR2 SVGAGI. Trimming pared 5 bases from V and 0 bases from J, leaving 15 bases between. DNA for the CDR3: TGTGCCAGCAGTCTTATCGGCGAGAAAAGCACAGATACGCAGTATTTT. Translated: CASSLIGEKSTDTQYF.

The V call is TRBV20-1, the J call TRBJ2-2, with D possibly matching TRBD1 (6 bases). Trimming left V 3 bases short and J 4 bases short, with 9 bases between. The germline V gene encodes CDR1 DFQATT and CDR2 SNEGSKA (reference sequence). The CDR3 consists of 13 residues. CDR3 DNA sequence: TGCAGTGCTAGTTTAGGGGGCACCGGGGAGCTGTTTTTT. As protein: CSASLGGTGELFF.

This clonotype is a singleton in its sample. The rearrangement joins TRBV12-3 or TRBV12-4 to TRBJ2-1; 10 bases align to TRBD2. The CDR3 covers 16 residues. Trimming at V came to 2 bases and at J to 6 bases, leaving 7 bases not matched to a gene. CDR3 in amino acids: CASSLSSTSGANEQFF. The CDR3 DNA sequence: TGTGCCAGCAGTTTATCGAGTACTAGCGGGGCCAATGAGCAGTTCTTC.

The V gene is TRBV25-1, the J gene TRBJ2-1; no clear D. Germline loops: CDR1 MGHDK, CDR2 SYGVNS. The V gene lost 3 bases and the J gene lost 0 bases, with 9 bases spanning the gap. The CDR3 has 15 amino acids. The DNA of the CDR3 is TGTGCCAGCAGTGACCACAAAAGCTCCTACAATGAGCAGTTCTTC. Amino acid sequence: CASSDHKSSYNEQFF.

The CDR3 loop reads CASSSRTGGNGNQPQHF. The DNA of the CDR3 is TGTGCCAGCAGTTCCCGGACAGGGGGCAACGGCAATCAGCCCCAGCATTTT. V is TRBV27 and J is TRBJ1-5, with 11 nucleotides matching TRBD1. Per germline, CDR1 MNHEY and CDR2 SMNVEV (reference sequence). J gave up 2 bases and V 4 bases, and 7 bases lay outside the gene matches. CDR3 length: 17 amino acids.

The V and J genes are TRBV11-1 and TRBJ1-2; TRBD1 agrees at 9 bases. The CDR3 covers 14 residues. V lost 3 bases, J lost 8 bases, and 7 bases stayed unmatched. CDR1 is SGHAT, CDR2 FQDESV, per germline (reference sequence). This CDR3 reads CASSFGTGHEGYTF. CDR3 in DNA: TGTGCCAGCAGCTTTGGGACAGGGCATGAGGGCTACACCTTC.

The genes are TRBV7-2 and TRBJ1-4, with 8 positions matching TRBD1. The CDR3 sequence is 16 residues long. Germline-derived CDR1 and CDR2 are SGHTA and FQGNSA. V lost 1 base and J lost 7; bases outside the gene matches: 8. DNA of the CDR3: TGTGCCAGCAGCTTAGGGACCCCGGGGACAGGTGAAAAACTGTTTTTT. It translates to CASSLGTPGTGEKLFF.

The chain links TRBV10-3 to TRBJ1-2, with D possibly matching TRBD1 (6 bases). The CDR3 is 15 amino acids. Trimming shortened V by 6 bases and J by 0 bases, and 14 bases separated the two germline ends. Germline V gene data show CDR1 as ENHRY and CDR2 as SYGVKD. Here the CDR3 reads CAIRWETGSNYGYTF. The CDR3, as DNA: TGTGCCATCAGGTGGGAGACAGGTTCTAACTATGGCTACACCTTC.